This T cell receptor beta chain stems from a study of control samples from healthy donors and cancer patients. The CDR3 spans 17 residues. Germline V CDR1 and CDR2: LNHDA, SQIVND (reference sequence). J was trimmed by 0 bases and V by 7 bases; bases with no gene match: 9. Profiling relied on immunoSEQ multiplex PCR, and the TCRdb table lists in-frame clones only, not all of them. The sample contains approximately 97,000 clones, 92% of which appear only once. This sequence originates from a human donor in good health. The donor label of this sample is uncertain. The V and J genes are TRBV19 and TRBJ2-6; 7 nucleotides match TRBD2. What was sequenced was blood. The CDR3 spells CASKSTGGPSGANVLTF. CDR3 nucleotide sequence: TGTGCCAGTAAGTCGACGGGGGGTCCCTCTGGGGCCAACGTCCTGACTTTC. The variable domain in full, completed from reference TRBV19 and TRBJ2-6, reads DGGITQSPKYLFRKEGQNVTLSCEQNLNHDAMYWYRQDPGQGLRLIYYSQIVNDFQKGDIAEGYSVSREKKESFPLTVTSAQKNPTAFYLCASKSTGGPSGANVLTFGAGSRLTVL.